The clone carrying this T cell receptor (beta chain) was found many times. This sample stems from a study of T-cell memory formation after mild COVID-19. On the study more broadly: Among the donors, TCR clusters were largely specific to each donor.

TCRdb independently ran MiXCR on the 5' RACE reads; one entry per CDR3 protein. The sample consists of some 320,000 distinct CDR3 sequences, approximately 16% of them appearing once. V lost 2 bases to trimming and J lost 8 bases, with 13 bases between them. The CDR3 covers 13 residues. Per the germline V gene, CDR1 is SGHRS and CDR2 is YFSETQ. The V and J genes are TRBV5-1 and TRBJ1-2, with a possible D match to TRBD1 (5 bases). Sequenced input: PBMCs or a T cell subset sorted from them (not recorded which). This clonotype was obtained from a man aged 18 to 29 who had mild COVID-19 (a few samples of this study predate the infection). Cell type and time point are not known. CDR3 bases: TGCGCCAGCAGCTTCGGGCAGGGCGGAGGCTACACCTTC. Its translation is CASSFGQGGGYTF.